What follows are 28 T cell receptor beta chains derived from one specimen sequenced in a study of blood T cell repertoires in COVID-19. Method: immunoSEQ multiplex PCR; TCRdb's copy keeps in-frame clones and lacks some. Of about 240,000 clones in the sample, about 82% were seen once. The sequenced sample consisted of peripheral blood. These receptors were taken from an older woman with active or convalescent COVID-19.

This rearrangement joins TRBV18 to TRBJ2-1; 12 positions agree with TRBD2. CDR3 length: 19 residues. Germline V CDR1 and CDR2: KGHSH, LQKENI. After removal of 3 bases from V and 0 bases from J, the junction contained 9 bases not matched to a gene. The CDR3 region is CASSPPGLAGESSYNEQFF. The CDR3 coding sequence is TGTGCCAGCTCACCCCCGGGACTAGCGGGTGAAAGCTCCTACAATGAGCAGTTCTTC. The whole variable domain, filled in from reference TRBV18 and TRBJ2-1, reads NAGVMQNPRHLVRRRGQEARLRCSPMKGHSHVYWYRQLPEEGLKFMVYLQKENIIDESGMPKERFSAEFPKEGPSILRIQQVVRGDSAAYFCASSPPGLAGESSYNEQFFGPGTRLTVL.

This chain connects TRBV19 to TRBJ1-1; 7 bases line up with TRBD1. The CDR3 has 16 amino acids. In germline, CDR1 is LNHDA, CDR2 SQIVND (reference sequence). V trimming: 4 bases; J trimming: 5 bases; junction bases outside the gene matches: 13. The CDR3 nucleotides read TGTGCCAGTAGTACGCGCAGGACAGGTCTTGGGACTGAAGCTTTCTTT. Amino acid sequence: CASSTRRTGLGTEAFF.

The chain combines TRBV6-1 with TRBJ1-1; tentative D call: TRBD1 (5 bases). V lost 2 bases to trimming and J lost 5 bases, with 18 bases between them. Germline values: CDR1 MNHNS, CDR2 SASEGT. This CDR3 is built from 16 residues. The CDR3 spells CASSESTIAGRTEAFF. The CDR3 nucleotides are TGTGCCAGCAGTGAATCGACGATAGCAGGGCGAACTGAAGCTTTCTTT.

This rearrangement joins TRBV3-1 (or the pseudogene TRBV3-2) to TRBJ1-1, with no clear D. The ends were cut back, 3 bases at V and 3 bases at J, with 11 bases in the middle. The CDR3 runs to 14 residues. Per the germline V gene, CDR1 is LGHDT and CDR2 is YNNKEL (reference sequence). CDR3 loop: CASSQIEADTEAFF. CDR3 DNA sequence: TGTGCCAGCAGCCAGATAGAGGCGGACACTGAAGCTTTCTTT.

The chain carries TRBV25-1 and TRBJ1-2; TRBD1 matches 9 bases. The germline CDR1 and CDR2 sequences are MGHDK and SYGVNS. V shed 8 bases and J 3 bases; nucleotides not matched to a gene: 7. There are 14 residues in the CDR3. CDR3 in DNA: TGTGCCAGCGCCGGGACAGGGAAGGACTATGGCTACACCTTC. Its protein product is CASAGTGKDYGYTF.

The chain couples TRBV6-1 to TRBJ1-4, with D hard to call. This CDR3 region has 14 residues. Germline V gene lookup returns CDR1 MNHNS and CDR2 SASEGT. With 0 bases removed from V and 8 bases from J, the gap between germline ends came to 10 bases. The chain's CDR3 is CASSEALSEEKLFF. The CDR3 coding sequence is TGTGCCAGCAGTGAAGCGCTGAGCGAGGAAAAACTGTTTTTT.

V usage is TRBV18 and J usage is TRBJ1-5, with 8 bases identical to TRBD1. Losses at the gene ends were 3 bases for V and 4 bases for J; bases not matched to a gene: 8. Looked up from germline, CDR1 is KGHSH and CDR2 is LQKENI. This CDR3 is built from 16 residues. This chain's CDR3 is CASSPGGTGGNQPQHF. The CDR3 nucleotides are TGTGCCAGCTCACCGGGCGGGACAGGAGGGAATCAGCCCCAGCATTTT.

The chain combines TRBV30 with TRBJ1-2, with D perhaps TRBD1 (6 bases). The CDR3 length is 13 residues. Germline values: CDR1 GTSNPN, CDR2 SVGIG (reference sequence). Trimming left V 0 bases short and J 4 bases short, with 9 bases between. This CDR3 reads CAWSVGTLYGYTF. CDR3 nucleotides: TGTGCCTGGAGTGTTGGGACACTCTATGGCTACACCTTC.

This CDR3 is CASSPSGSTGELFF. The CDR3, as DNA: TGTGCCAGCAGCCCTAGTGGCAGCACCGGGGAGCTGTTTTTT. The rearrangement uses TRBV7-3 and TRBJ2-2, with D unclear. The V gene's germline CDR1 is SGHTA and CDR2 FQGTGA. The V end was cut by 5 bases, the J end by 4 bases, with 11 bases between. This CDR3 has 14 amino acids.

The chain recombines TRBV7-8 with TRBJ2-6; tentative D call: TRBD2 (5 bases). The CDR3 extends over 17 amino acids. From germline, CDR1 is SGHVS and CDR2 FQNEAQ. Trimming pared 4 bases from V and 0 bases from J, leaving 13 bases between. Here the CDR3 reads CASSWPDLSSGANVLTF. The CDR3, as DNA: TGTGCCAGCAGCTGGCCGGACTTAAGCTCTGGGGCCAACGTCCTGACTTTC.

The J gene is TRBJ2-1, the V gene TRBV6-6; D may be TRBD2 (6 bases). The CDR3 loop spans 15 amino acids. Germline values: CDR1 MNHNY, CDR2 SVGAGI (reference sequence). V dropped 2 bases and J dropped 4 bases, with 12 bases sitting between them. The CDR3 sequence is CASSYAVAAYNEQFF. The CDR3 coding sequence is TGTGCCAGCAGTTACGCGGTAGCGGCATACAATGAGCAGTTCTTC.

This clone was seen more than once but under ten times. The chain is built from TRBV28 and TRBJ2-7; TRBD1 matches at 7 bases. The germline V gene encodes CDR1 MDHEN and CDR2 SYDVKM. The length of the CDR3 is 14 residues. V was pared by 5 bases and J by 6 bases, with 10 bases of the junction left unmatched. The CDR3 region is CASSLQQGPFEQYV. Written as DNA, the CDR3 is TGTGCCAGCAGTCTTCAACAGGGGCCCTTCGAGCAGTACGTC.

The rearrangement links TRBV29-1 to TRBJ1-5, with 7 positions matching TRBD1. Germline values: CDR1 SQVTM, CDR2 ANQGSEA. This CDR3 has 13 amino acids. Trimming removed 7 bases from V and 3 bases from J; junction bases left unmatched: 6. CDR3: CSAQGSPNQPQHF. In DNA form, the CDR3 reads TGCAGCGCACAGGGGTCACCCAATCAGCCCCAGCATTTT.

The rearrangement joins TRBV6-1 to TRBJ2-3; 7 bases match TRBD2. The V and J ends lost 0 bases and 4 bases, in that order; junction bases with no gene match: 16. Germline loops: CDR1 MNHNS, CDR2 SASEGT. This CDR3 spans 19 amino acids. The chain's CDR3 is CASSEAERDRPEVADTQYF. CDR3 nucleotides: TGTGCCAGCAGTGAAGCGGAGCGGGACCGACCAGAAGTGGCAGATACGCAGTATTTT.

The rearrangement links TRBV29-1 to TRBJ2-3; TRBD2 agrees at 9 bases. The CDR3 contains 16 residues. Trimming removed 0 bases from V and 4 bases from J; junction bases left unmatched: 8. Germline CDR1 SQVTM, CDR2 ANQGSEA. CDR3 nucleotide sequence: TGCAGCGTTGAAGATCGTTTAGCGGGAGAGCCAGATACGCAGTATTTT. Translating gives CSVEDRLAGEPDTQYF.

V and J are TRBV24-1 and TRBJ2-3; TRBD2 might be the D (6 bases). The V and J ends lost 9 bases and 1 base respectively, with 10 bases between them. Germline lookup yields CDR1 KGHDR and CDR2 SFDVKD. The CDR3 totals 13 residues. CDR3: CATVGGGTDTQYF. The CDR3 bases are TGTGCCACCGTCGGGGGTGGCACAGATACGCAGTATTTT.

The gene calls are TRBV5-1 and TRBJ2-7; tentatively, D is TRBD2 (6 bases). The germline V gene encodes CDR1 SGHRS and CDR2 YFSETQ. Trimming shortened V by 2 bases and J by 1 base, and 13 bases separated the two germline ends. The CDR3 is made up of 15 amino acids. Here the CDR3 reads CASSFGPSESYEQYF. The CDR3 DNA follows: TGCGCCAGCAGCTTTGGACCTAGCGAATCCTACGAGCAGTACTTC.

The chain links TRBV11-2 to TRBJ2-3; TRBD2 aligns across 11 bases. Germline CDR1 reads SGHAT; CDR2 reads FQNNGV. The trim removed 7 bases at V and 0 bases at J, leaving 9 bases unmatched. The CDR3 has 17 residues. The CDR3 nucleotides are TGTGCCAGCAAGGGACTAGCGGAAAGATCTAGCACAGATACGCAGTATTTT. The encoded protein is CASKGLAERSSTDTQYF. The full variable domain, completed using reference TRBV11-2 and TRBJ2-3, is EAGVAQSPRYKIIEKRQSVAFWCNPISGHATLYWYQQILGQGPKLLIQFQNNGVVDDSQLPKDRFSAERLKGVDSTLKIQPAKLEDSAVYLCASKGLAERSSTDTQYFGPGTRLTVL.

The gene calls are TRBV5-5 and TRBJ1-2; 9 bases fit TRBD1. The V gene end was trimmed by 1 base and the J gene end by 7 bases; junction bases not matched to a gene: 5. The CDR3 has 14 amino acids. The germline gives CDR1 SGHKS, CDR2 YYEKEE (reference sequence). CDR3 region: CASSLNGQGTGYTF. CDR3 DNA: TGTGCCAGCAGCTTGAATGGACAGGGGACTGGCTACACCTTC.

J is TRBJ1-1 and V is TRBV7-2; TRBD1 agrees at 9 bases. The CDR3 extends over 13 amino acids. Germline CDR1 and CDR2: SGHTA and FQGNSA. The ends lost 5 bases at V and 6 bases at J; junction bases unmatched: 4. CDR3 in amino acids: CASSGQGRAEAFF. DNA of the CDR3: TGTGCCAGCAGCGGACAGGGGAGGGCTGAAGCTTTCTTT.

The J gene is TRBJ1-4, the V gene TRBV3-1 (or the pseudogene TRBV3-2); 8 bases agree with TRBD1. The V gene end was trimmed by 4 bases and the J gene end by 8 bases; junction bases not matched to a gene: 12. Germline assignment: CDR1 LGHDT and CDR2 YNNKEL (reference sequence). This CDR3 is 16 amino acids long. The CDR3 region is CASSPQRRGQREKLFF. The CDR3, as DNA: TGTGCCAGCAGCCCCCAACGCAGGGGGCAACGAGAAAAACTGTTTTTT.

The chain employs TRBV6-5 and TRBJ2-3; D is unclear. Per the germline V gene, CDR1 is MNHEY and CDR2 is SVGAGI. This CDR3 has 16 residues. Trimming stripped 0 bases from V and 2 bases from J, with 12 bases between. CDR3 sequence reads: CASSYSRSSFTDTQYF. CDR3 DNA sequence: TGTGCCAGCAGTTACTCGAGGAGCTCATTCACAGATACGCAGTATTTT.

The count of this clone is one. The V gene is TRBV21-1, the J gene TRBJ2-7; the D call in the table, TRBD1, was not verified against the DNA. TRBV21-1 constitutes a pseudogene. CDR3 length: 14 residues. The CDR3 loop reads CASSKVTGAYEQYV. The DNA of the CDR3 is TGTGCCAGCAGCAAAGTCACAGGGGCCTACGAGCAGTACGTC.

The chain is built from TRBV19 and TRBJ2-5, with 8 bases lining up with TRBD2. The V segment lost 1 base and the J segment 7 bases; nucleotides outside the gene matches: 2. Germline assignment: CDR1 LNHDA and CDR2 SQIVND (reference sequence). This CDR3 contains 13 residues. CDR3 residues: CASSIGREGTQYF. CDR3 nucleotide sequence: TGTGCCAGTAGTATAGGTCGGGAGGGGACCCAGTACTTC.

This sequence joins TRBV5-8 and TRBJ1-5; D not resolved. Germline CDR1 SGHTS, CDR2 YDEGEE. There are 14 residues in the CDR3. Trimming left V 2 bases short and J 3 bases short, with 9 bases between. CDR3: CASSFGQPNQPQHF. The DNA for the CDR3 is TGTGCCAGCAGCTTTGGGCAGCCCAATCAGCCCCAGCATTTT.

The V call is TRBV19, the J call TRBJ1-1, with D possibly matching TRBD1 (5 bases). The ends were cut back, 3 bases at V and 4 bases at J, with 9 bases in the middle. The CDR3 has 13 residues. In germline, CDR1 is LNHDA, CDR2 SQIVND (reference sequence). CDR3 nucleotide sequence: TGTGCCAGTAGTATGGGGGGTACCACTGAAGCTTTCTTT. Translated, it gives CASSMGGTTEAFF. Using reference TRBV19 and TRBJ1-1 for the parts outside the CDR3, the full variable domain is DGGITQSPKYLFRKEGQNVTLSCEQNLNHDAMYWYRQDPGQGLRLIYYSQIVNDFQKGDIAEGYSVSREKKESFPLTVTSAQKNPTAFYLCASSMGGTTEAFFGQGTRLTVV.

The chain links TRBV30 to TRBJ1-2; TRBD1 matches 8 bases. V trimming: 5 bases; J trimming: 8 bases; junction bases outside the gene matches: 10. The CDR3 length is 13 residues. Germline CDR1 and CDR2: GTSNPN and SVGIG (reference sequence). The DNA for the CDR3 is TGTGCCTGGGGGCCCTGGACAGGGAAAGGCTACACCTTC. Its translation is CAWGPWTGKGYTF. The entire variable domain, with the rest obtained from reference TRBV30 and TRBJ1-2, is as follows: SQTIHQWPATLVQPVGSPLSLECTVEGTSNPNLYWYRQAAGRGLQLLFYSVGIGQISSEVPQNLSASRPQDRQFILSSKKLLLSDSGFYLCAWGPWTGKGYTFGSGTRLTVV.

This chain links TRBV7-2 with TRBJ2-7, with a tentative D call TRBD2 (5 bases). The V gene's germline CDR1 is SGHTA and CDR2 FQGNSA. The CDR3 loop spans 13 amino acids. Trimming removed 1 base at V and 3 bases at J, with 7 bases between. CDR3 DNA: TGTGCCAGCAGCTTAGGGGAGTTCTACGAGCAGTACGTC. Translating it yields CASSLGEFYEQYV.